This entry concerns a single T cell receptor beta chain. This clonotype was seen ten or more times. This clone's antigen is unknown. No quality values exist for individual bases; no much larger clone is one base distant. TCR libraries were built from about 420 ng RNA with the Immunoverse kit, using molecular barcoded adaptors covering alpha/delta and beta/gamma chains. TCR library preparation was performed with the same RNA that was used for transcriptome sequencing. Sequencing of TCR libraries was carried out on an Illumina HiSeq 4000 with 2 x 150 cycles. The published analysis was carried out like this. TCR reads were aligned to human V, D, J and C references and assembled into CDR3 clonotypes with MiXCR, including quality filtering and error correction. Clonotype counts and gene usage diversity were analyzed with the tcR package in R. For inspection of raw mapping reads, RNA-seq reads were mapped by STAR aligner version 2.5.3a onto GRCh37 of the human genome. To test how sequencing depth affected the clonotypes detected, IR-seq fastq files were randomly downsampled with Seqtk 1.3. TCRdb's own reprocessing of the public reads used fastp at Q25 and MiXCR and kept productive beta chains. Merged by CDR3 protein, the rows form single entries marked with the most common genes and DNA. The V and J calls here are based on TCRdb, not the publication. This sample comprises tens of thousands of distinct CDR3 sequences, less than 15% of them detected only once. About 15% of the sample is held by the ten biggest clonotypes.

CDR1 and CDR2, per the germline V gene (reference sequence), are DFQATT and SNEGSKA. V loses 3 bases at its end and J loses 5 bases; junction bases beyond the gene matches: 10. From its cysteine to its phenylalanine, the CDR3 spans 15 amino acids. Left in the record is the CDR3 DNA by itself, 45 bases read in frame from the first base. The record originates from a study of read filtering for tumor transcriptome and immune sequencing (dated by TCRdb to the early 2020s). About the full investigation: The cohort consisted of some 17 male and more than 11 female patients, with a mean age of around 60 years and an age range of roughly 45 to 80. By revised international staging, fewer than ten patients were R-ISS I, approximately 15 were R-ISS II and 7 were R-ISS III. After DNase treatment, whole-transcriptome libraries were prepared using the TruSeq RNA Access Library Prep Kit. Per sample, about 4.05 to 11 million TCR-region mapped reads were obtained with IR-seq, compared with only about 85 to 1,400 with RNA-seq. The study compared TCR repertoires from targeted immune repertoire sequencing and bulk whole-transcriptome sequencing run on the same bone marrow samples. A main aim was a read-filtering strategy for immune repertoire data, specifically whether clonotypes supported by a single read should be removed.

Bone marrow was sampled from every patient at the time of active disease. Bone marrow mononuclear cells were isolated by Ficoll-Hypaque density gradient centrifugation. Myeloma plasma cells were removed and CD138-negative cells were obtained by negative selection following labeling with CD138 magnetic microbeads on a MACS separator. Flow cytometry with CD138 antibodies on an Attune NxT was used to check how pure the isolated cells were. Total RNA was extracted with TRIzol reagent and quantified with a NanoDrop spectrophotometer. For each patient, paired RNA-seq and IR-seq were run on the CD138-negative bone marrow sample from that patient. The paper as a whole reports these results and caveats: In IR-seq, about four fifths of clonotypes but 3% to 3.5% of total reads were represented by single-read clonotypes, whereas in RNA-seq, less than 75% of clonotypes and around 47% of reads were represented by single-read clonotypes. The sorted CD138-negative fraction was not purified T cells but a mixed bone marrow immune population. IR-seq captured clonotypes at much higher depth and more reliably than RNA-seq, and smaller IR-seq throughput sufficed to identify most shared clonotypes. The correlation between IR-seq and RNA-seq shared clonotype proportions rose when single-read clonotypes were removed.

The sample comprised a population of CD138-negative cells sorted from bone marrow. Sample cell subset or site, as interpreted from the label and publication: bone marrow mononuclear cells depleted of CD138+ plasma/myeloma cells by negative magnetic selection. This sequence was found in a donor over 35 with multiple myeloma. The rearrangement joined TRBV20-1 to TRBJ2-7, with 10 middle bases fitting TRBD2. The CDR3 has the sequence CSASSSGRAGDEQYF. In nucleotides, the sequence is TGCAGTGCTAGTTCAAGCGGGAGGGCTGGCGACGAGCAGTACTTC.